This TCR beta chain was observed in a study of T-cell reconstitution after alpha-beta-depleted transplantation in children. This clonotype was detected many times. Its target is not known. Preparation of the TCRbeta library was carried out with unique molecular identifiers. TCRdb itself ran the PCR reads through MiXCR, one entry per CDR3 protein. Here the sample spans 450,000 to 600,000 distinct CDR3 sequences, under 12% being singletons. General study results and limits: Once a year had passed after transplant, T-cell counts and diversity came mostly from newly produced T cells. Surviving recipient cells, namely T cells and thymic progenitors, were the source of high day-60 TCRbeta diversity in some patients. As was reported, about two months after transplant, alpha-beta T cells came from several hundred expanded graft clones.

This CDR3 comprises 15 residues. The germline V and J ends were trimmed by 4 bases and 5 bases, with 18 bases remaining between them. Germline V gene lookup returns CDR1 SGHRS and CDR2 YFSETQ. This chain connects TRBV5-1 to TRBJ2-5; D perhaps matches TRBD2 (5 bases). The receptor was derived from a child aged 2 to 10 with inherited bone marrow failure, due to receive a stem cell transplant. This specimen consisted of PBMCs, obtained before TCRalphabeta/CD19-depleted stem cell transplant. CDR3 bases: TGCGCCAGCAGCCCTCCGGCGGGCTGGTCGGAGACCCAGTACTTC. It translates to CASSPPAGWSETQYF.